This T cell receptor beta chain was found in a study of CD8 T cells in ankylosing spondylitis. Study results and limitations: Reports of some motif variants in reactive arthritis synovial fluid and blood predate this one.

This clonotype was observed many times. Its antigen is undetermined. CDR3 length: 16 amino acids. Germline CDR1 ENHRY, CDR2 SYGVKD. Unmatched junction bases numbered 9, after V lost 5 bases and J lost 4 bases. Preparation of TCR beta libraries was done by quantitative 5'-RACE with molecular barcodes. TCRdb reprocessed the 5' RACE reads via MiXCR and lists one record per CDR3 protein. The data show around 210,000 distinct CDR3 sequences, 8% to 9% seen once. What was sequenced was blood, either unsorted or a sorted T cell fraction (not recorded which). This TCR came from a female donor with ankylosing spondylitis or in good health (not recorded which). The chain has TRBV10-3 and TRBJ2-1, with TRBD1 matching over 9 bases. DNA of the CDR3: TGTGCCATCAGTTCCCCCGGGACAGGGATGTACAATGAGCAGTTCTTC. It codes for CAISSPGTGMYNEQFF.